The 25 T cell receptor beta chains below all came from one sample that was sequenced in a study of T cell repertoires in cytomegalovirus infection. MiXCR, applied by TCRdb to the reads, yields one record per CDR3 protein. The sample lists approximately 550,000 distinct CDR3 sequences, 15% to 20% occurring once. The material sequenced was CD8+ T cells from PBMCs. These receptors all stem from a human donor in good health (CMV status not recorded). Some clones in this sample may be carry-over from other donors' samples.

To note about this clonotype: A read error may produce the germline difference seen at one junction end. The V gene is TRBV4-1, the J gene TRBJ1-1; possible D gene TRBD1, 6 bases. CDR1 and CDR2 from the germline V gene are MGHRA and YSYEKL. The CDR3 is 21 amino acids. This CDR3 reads CASSQSAPGAGVGGMNTEAFF. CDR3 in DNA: TGTGCCAGCAGCCAGTCTGCCCCAGGGGCAGGAGTGGGGGGGATGAACACTGAAGCTTTCTTT.

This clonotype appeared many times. The CDR3 region has the DNA TGTGCCAGCAGCGTAGACCCATGGACTAGGGGGAAGGATGAGCAGTTCTTC. Its protein is CASSVDPWTRGKDEQFF. The chain uses TRBV9 and TRBJ2-1; D might be TRBD2 (7 bases). The V end lost 0 bases, the J end lost 8 bases, and 21 bases lay between the germline ends. The length of the CDR3 is 17 residues. CDR1 and CDR2 (germline): SGDLS, YYNGEE.

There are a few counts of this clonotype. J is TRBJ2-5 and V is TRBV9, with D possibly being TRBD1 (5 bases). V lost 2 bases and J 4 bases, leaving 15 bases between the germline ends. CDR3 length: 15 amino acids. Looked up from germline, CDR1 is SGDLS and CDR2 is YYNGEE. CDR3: CASSVGRVALETQYF. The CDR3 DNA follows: TGTGCCAGCAGCGTGGGCAGGGTGGCGTTAGAGACCCAGTACTTC. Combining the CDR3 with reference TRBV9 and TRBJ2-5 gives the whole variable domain DSGVTQTPKHLITATGQRVTLRCSPRSGDLSVYWYQQSLDQGLQFLIQYYNGEERAKGNILERFSAQQFPDLHSELNLSSLELGDSALYFCASSVGRVALETQYFGPGTRLLVL.

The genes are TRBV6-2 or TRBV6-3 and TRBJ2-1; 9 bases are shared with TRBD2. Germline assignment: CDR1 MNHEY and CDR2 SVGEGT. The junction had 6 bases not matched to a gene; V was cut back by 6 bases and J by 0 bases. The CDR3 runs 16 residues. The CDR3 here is CASSLTSGYSYNEQFF. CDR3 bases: TGTGCCAGCAGCCTGACTAGCGGATACTCCTACAATGAGCAGTTCTTC.

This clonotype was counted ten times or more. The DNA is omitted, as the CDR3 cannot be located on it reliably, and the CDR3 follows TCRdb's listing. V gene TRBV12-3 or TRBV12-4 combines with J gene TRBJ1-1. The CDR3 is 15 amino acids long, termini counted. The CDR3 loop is CASSSSAGRNTEAFF.

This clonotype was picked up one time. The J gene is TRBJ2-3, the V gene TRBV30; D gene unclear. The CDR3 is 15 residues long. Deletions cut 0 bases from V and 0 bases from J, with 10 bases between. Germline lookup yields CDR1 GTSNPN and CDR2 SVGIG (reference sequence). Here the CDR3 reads CAWSVAATSTDTQYF. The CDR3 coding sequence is TGTGCCTGGAGTGTCGCAGCGACTAGCACAGATACGCAGTATTTT. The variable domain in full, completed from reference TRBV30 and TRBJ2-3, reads SQTIHQWPATLVQPVGSPLSLECTVEGTSNPNLYWYRQAAGRGLQLLFYSVGIGQISSEVPQNLSASRPQDRQFILSSKKLLLSDSGFYLCAWSVAATSTDTQYFGPGTRLTVL.

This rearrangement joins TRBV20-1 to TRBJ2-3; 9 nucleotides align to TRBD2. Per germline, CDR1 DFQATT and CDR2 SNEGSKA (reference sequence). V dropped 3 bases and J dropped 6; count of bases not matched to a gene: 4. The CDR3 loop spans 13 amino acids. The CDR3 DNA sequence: TGCAGTGCTAGGCGGGGGGGATTGGATACGCAGTATTTT. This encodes CSARRGGLDTQYF.

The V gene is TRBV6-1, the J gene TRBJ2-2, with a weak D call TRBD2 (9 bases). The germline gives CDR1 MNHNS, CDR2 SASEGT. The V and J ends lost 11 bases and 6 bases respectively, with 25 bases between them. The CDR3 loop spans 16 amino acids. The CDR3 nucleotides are TGTGCCGGACAGGGTGCGCGGGAGGGTAAGGCCGGGGAGCTGTTTTTT. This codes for CAGQGAREGKAGELFF.

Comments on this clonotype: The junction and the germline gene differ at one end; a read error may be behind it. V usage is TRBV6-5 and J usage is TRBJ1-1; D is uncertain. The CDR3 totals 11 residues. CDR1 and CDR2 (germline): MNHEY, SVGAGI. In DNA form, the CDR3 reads TGTGCCAGCAACCATAACACTGAAGTTTTCTTT. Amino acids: CASNHNTEVFF.

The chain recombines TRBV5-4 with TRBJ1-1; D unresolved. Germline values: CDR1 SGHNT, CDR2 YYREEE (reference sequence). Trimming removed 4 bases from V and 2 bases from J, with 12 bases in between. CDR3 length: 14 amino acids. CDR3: CASSLRATNTEAFF. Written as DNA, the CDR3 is TGTGCCAGCAGCCTTCGGGCCACAAACACTGAAGCTTTCTTT. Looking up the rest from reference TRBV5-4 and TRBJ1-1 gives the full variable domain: ETGVTQSPTHLIKTRGQQVTLRCSSQSGHNTVSWYQQALGQGPQFIFQYYREEENGRGNFPPRFSGLQFPNYSSELNVNALELDDSALYLCASSLRATNTEAFFGQGTRLTVV.

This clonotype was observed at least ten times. CDR3 loop: CASSQDMGGRYEQYF. The CDR3, as DNA: TGCGCCAGCAGCCAAGACATGGGAGGACGGTACGAGCAGTACTTC. This chain links TRBV4-1 with TRBJ2-7; D perhaps matches TRBD2 (6 bases). Trimming took 0 bases from V and 4 from J, leaving 13 bases between them. The germline CDR1 and CDR2 sequences are MGHRA and YSYEKL. This CDR3 is 15 amino acids long.

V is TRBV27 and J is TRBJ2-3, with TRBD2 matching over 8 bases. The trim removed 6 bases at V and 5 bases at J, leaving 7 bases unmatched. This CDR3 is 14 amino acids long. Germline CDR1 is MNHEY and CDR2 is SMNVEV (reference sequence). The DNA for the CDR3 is TGTGCCAGCAGGGGGACTAGGGCAAGAGATACGCAGTATTTT. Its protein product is CASRGTRARDTQYF.

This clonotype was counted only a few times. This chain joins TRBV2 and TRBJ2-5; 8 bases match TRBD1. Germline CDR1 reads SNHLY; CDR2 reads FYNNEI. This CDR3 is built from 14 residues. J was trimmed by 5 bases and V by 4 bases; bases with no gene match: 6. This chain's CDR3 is CASSGTGWGETQYF. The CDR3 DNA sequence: TGTGCCAGCAGTGGGACAGGGTGGGGGGAGACCCAGTACTTC.

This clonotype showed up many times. For the CDR3, the DNA is TGTGCCAGCAGCTTCCAGGGGGCTGGGGCCAACGTCCTGACTTTC. Translation gives CASSFQGAGANVLTF. This chain connects TRBV7-8 to TRBJ2-6; the match to TRBD1 covers 7 bases. The CDR3 is 15 amino acids. The V and J ends lost 3 bases and 2 bases, in that order; junction bases with no gene match: 1. Germline V CDR1 and CDR2: SGHVS, FQNEAQ.

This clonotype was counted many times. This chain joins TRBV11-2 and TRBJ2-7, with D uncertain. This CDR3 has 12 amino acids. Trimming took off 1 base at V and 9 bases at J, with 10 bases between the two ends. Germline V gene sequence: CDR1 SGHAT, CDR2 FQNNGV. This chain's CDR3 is CASSLGSSGQYF. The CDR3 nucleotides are TGTGCCAGCAGCTTAGGAAGCTCCGGGCAGTACTTC. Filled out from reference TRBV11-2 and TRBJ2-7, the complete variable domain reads EAGVAQSPRYKIIEKRQSVAFWCNPISGHATLYWYQQILGQGPKLLIQFQNNGVVDDSQLPKDRFSAERLKGVDSTLKIQPAKLEDSAVYLCASSLGSSGQYFGPGTRLTVT.

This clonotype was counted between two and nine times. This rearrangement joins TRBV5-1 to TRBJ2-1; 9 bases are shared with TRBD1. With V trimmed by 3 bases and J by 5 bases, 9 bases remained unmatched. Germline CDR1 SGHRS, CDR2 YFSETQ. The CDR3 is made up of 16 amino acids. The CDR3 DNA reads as TGCGCCAGCAGCTCAGAAACAGGGGGCATAAACAATGAGCAGTTCTTC. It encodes CASSSETGGINNEQFF.

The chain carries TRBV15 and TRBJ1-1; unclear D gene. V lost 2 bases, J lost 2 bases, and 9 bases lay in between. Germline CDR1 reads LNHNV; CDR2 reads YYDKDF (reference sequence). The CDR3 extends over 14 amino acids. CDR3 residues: CATSRLTGNTEAFF. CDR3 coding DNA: TGTGCCACCAGCAGATTGACGGGAAACACTGAAGCTTTCTTT.

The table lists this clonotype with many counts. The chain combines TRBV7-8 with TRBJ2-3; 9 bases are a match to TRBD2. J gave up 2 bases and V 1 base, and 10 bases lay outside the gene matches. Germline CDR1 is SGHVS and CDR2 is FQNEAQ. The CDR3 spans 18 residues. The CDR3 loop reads CASSLVMAGGRVTDTQYF. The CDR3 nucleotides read TGTGCCAGCAGCTTAGTGATGGCGGGGGGGCGGGTCACAGATACGCAGTATTTT.

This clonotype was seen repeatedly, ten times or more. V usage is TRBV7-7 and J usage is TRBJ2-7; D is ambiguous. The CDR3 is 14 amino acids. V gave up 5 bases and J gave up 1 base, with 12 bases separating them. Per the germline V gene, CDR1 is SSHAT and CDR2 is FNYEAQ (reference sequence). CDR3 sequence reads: CASSRDLGSYEQYF. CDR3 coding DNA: TGTGCCAGCAGCCGCGACTTAGGGTCCTACGAGCAGTACTTC.

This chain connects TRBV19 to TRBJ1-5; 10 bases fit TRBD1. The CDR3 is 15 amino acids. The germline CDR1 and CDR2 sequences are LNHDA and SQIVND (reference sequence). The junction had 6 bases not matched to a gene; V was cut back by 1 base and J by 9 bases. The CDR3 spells CASSIADRGRLPQHF. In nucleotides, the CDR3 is TGTGCCAGTAGTATAGCAGACAGGGGGCGATTGCCCCAGCATTTT.

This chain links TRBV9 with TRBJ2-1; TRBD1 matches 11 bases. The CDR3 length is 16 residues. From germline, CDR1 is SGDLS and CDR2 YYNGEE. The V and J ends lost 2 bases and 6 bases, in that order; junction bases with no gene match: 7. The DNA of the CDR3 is TGTGCCAGCAGCGTCTCCGGGACAGGGGGTTTCAATGAGCAGTTCTTC. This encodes CASSVSGTGGFNEQFF. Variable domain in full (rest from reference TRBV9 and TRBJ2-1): DSGVTQTPKHLITATGQRVTLRCSPRSGDLSVYWYQQSLDQGLQFLIQYYNGEERAKGNILERFSAQQFPDLHSELNLSSLELGDSALYFCASSVSGTGGFNEQFFGPGTRLTVL.

CDR3 protein: CASSQRGRVSYEQYF. The CDR3 coding sequence is TGTGCCAGCAGCCAACGAGGGAGGGTTTCCTACGAGCAGTACTTC. This sequence joins TRBV14 and TRBJ2-7, with 7 bases matching TRBD2. Germline V lookup: CDR1 SGHDN, CDR2 FVKESK. Unmatched junction bases numbered 5, after V lost 2 bases and J lost 1 base. The CDR3 length is 15 residues.

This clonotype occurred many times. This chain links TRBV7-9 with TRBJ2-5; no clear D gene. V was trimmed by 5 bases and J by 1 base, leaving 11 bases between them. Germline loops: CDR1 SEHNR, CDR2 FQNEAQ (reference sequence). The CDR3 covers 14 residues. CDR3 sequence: CASSPTARQETQYF. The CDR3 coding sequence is TGTGCCAGCAGCCCCACCGCCCGCCAAGAGACCCAGTACTTC. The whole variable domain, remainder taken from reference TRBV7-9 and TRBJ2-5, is DTGVSQNPRHKITKRGQNVTFRCDPISEHNRLYWYRQTLGQGPEFLTYFQNEAQLEKSRLLSDRFSAERPKGSFSTLEIQRTEQGDSAMYLCASSPTARQETQYFGPGTRLLVL.

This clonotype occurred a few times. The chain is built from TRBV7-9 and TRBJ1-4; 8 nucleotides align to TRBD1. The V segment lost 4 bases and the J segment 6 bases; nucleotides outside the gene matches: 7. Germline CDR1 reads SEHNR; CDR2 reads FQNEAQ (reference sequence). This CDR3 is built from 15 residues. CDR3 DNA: TGTGCCAGCAGCTCTGGACAGGGCGTATATGAAAAACTGTTTTTT. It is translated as CASSSGQGVYEKLFF.

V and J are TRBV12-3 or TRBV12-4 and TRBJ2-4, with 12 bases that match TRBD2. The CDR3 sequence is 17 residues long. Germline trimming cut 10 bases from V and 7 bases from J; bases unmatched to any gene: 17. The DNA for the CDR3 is TGTGCCACCCAGTTTTCCCAACTAGCGGGAGGTCGGAACATTCAGTACTTC. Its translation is CATQFSQLAGGRNIQYF.